This T cell receptor (beta chain) is drawn from a study of cytomegalovirus exposure and HLA in healthy donors. Study-level findings and limits: Sequencing depth roughly uniform across donors was assumed in presence/absence analyses. With further analysis later on, most CMV-associated TCR beta chains appeared HLA-restricted. Equally common other TCR beta chains were less clonally expanded than HLA-associated ones, a later analysis found.

Trimming removed 5 bases at V and 5 bases at J, with 6 bases between. The CDR3 loop spans 11 amino acids. Per the germline V gene, CDR1 is DFQATT and CDR2 is SNEGSKA (reference sequence). Vbeta (60) and Jbeta (13) primers were used in the PCR. Some clones are missing from TCRdb's copy, which holds only in-frame ones; the method was immunoSEQ multiplex PCR. Counted here are around 99,000 clones, roughly 80% occurring once; the ten biggest clones make up under 8%. A word on this clone: The antigen remains undetermined.

In nominal health when sampled, donors likely had unrecorded immune exposures nonetheless. This chain joins TRBV20-1 and TRBJ2-2; D gene unclear. This TCR came from a man aged 45-65 years in good health and CMV-seropositive. Sample: PBMCs. In DNA, the CDR3 is TGCAGTGCTTTTCTTACCGGGGAGCTGTTTTTT. This encodes CSAFLTGELFF.